The clone carrying this TCR beta chain was seen a single time. The antigen is undetermined. This record comes from a study of cytomegalovirus exposure and HLA in healthy donors. Study observations and caveats: A later analysis associated some 16,000 TCR beta sequences with HLA alleles at a 0.05 false discovery rate.

PCR was performed using 60 Vbeta and 13 Jbeta primers. Clones were sequenced by immunoSEQ multiplex PCR, and TCRdb holds only the in-frame ones, with some missing. The sample carries under 150,000 clones, approximately 75% recorded once. Germline V gene lookup returns CDR1 SGHRS and CDR2 YFSETQ. Trimming took 4 bases from V and 2 from J, leaving 15 bases between them. This CDR3 contains 16 residues. The sequenced sample was PBMCs. This sequence originates from a woman aged 40 to 50 in good health and CMV-seropositive. The gene calls are TRBV5-1 and TRBJ1-4; D is uncertain. CDR3 in DNA: TGCGCCAGCAGCCTTAGCGTTCTTGGGACTAATGAAAAACTGTTTTTT. Encoded protein: CASSLSVLGTNEKLFF.